The clone carrying this T cell receptor (beta chain) has a handful of counts. Its cognate antigen is unknown. Different DNA sequences within this sample yield the same CDR3. The data were taken from a study of shared clonotypes between healthy human individuals. Study observations and caveats: Larger estimated richness was generally recorded for naive subsets relative to memory subsets. A reduction in generation probabilities was seen for non-shared clonotypes relative to those shared by all four donors. Sequencing depth was a factor that was expected to affect clonotype sharing among donors.

All of the donors resided in Nashville, Tennessee, and each was a Caucasian adult. V gave up 5 bases and J gave up 2 bases, with 2 bases separating them. This CDR3 is built from 11 residues. Germline V gene sequence: CDR1 SGHAT, CDR2 FQNNGV. Clones were sequenced by immunoSEQ multiplex PCR, and TCRdb holds only the in-frame ones, with some missing. The data contain around 700,000 clones, roughly 70% of them singletons. This rearrangement joins TRBV11-2 to TRBJ2-3, with no clear D. The specimen was memory CD4+ T cells sorted from blood. The sample's subset: CD45RA-negative fraction. This clonotype originated in a woman aged 25 to 39 in good health. The CDR3 spells CASSATDTQYF. The CDR3 bases are TGTGCCAGCAGCGCCACAGATACGCAGTATTTT.